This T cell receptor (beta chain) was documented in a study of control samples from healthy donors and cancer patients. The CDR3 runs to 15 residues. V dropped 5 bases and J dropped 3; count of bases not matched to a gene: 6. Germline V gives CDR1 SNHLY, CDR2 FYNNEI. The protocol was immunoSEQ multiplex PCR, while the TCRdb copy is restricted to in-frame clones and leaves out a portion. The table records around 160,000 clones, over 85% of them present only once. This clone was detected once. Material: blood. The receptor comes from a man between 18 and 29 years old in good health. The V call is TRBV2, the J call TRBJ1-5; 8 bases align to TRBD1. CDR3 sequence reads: CASSRTGNVNQPQHF. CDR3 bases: TGTGCCAGCAGTCGGACAGGGAATGTCAATCAGCCCCAGCATTTT.